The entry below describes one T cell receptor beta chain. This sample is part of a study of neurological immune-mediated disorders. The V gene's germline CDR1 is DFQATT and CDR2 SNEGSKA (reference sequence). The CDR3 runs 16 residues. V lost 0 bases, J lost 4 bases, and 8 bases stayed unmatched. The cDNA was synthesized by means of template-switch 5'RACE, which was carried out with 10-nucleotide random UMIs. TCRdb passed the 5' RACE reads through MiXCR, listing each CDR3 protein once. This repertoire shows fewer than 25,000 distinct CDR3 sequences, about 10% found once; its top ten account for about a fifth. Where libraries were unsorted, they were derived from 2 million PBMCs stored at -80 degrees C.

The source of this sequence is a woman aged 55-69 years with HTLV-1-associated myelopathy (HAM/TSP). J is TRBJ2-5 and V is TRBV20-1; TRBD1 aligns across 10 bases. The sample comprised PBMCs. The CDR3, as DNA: TGCAGTGCTAGAGATCCGGGACAGGGGAACGGAGAGACCCAGTACTTC. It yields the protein CSARDPGQGNGETQYF.